The entry below describes one TCR beta chain. Germline V gene lookup returns CDR1 SGDLS and CDR2 YYNGEE. V was clipped by 0 bases and J by 1 base, with 7 bases between them. CDR3 length equals 15 residues. These data are taken from a study of tumor T cells in aggressive B-cell lymphoma. Clones were read by immunoSEQ multiplex PCR, and TCRdb kept only the in-frame ones, dropping some. The data contain approximately 950 clones, roughly 79% of them seen just once; the ten biggest clones take up 8% to 10%. J is TRBJ2-2 and V is TRBV9, with TRBD2 as a possible D gene (5 bases). The clonotype originates from an adult with diffuse large B cell lymphoma. Input material: tumor tissue. The CDR3 DNA reads TGTGCCAGCAGCGTAGGTGGACTGAACACCGGGGAGCTGTTTTTT. This codes for CASSVGGLNTGELFF.